Below are 5 T cell receptor beta chains sequenced from a single sample in a study of shared clonotypes between healthy human individuals. Profiling relied on immunoSEQ multiplex PCR, and the TCRdb table lists in-frame clones only, not all of them. The sample lists roughly 2.2 million clones, about nine tenths occurring once. The source material was naive CD4+ T cells from PBMCs. Subset noted: CD45RA+ positively selected. These receptors were obtained from a man between 18 and 35 years old in good health. Some clones in this sample may be carry-over from other donors' samples.

The rearrangement links TRBV18 to TRBJ2-2; unclear D gene. CDR1 and CDR2 from the germline V gene are KGHSH and LQKENI. V lost 3 bases to trimming and J lost 0 bases, with 8 bases between them. This CDR3 comprises 15 residues. CDR3 protein: CASSPEQTNTGELFF. CDR3 bases: TGTGCCAGCTCACCTGAACAGACGAACACCGGGGAGCTGTTTTTT. Drawing the rest from reference TRBV18 and TRBJ2-2, the complete variable domain is NAGVMQNPRHLVRRRGQEARLRCSPMKGHSHVYWYRQLPEEGLKFMVYLQKENIIDESGMPKERFSAEFPKEGPSILRIQQVVRGDSAAYFCASSPEQTNTGELFFGEGSRLTVL.

This clone has only one observation. Other DNA sequences of this sample code for an identical CDR3. The chain links TRBV28 to TRBJ1-5; D is uncertain. The CDR3 covers 12 residues. CDR1 and CDR2 (germline): MDHEN, SYDVKM. Between the trimmed V and J ends, which lost 2 bases and 6 bases, there was a span of 5 bases. CDR3 residues: CASSLVRQPQHF. DNA for the CDR3: TGTGCCAGCAGTTTAGTCCGTCAGCCCCAGCATTTT.

This clone was seen just once. This sample includes further DNA sequences coding for the same CDR3. The chain uses TRBV7-9 and TRBJ2-3; 9 nucleotides agree with TRBD1. V lost 5 bases to trimming and J lost 3 bases; unmatched junction nucleotides: 6. This CDR3 is 15 amino acids long. The germline V gene has CDR1 SEHNR and CDR2 FQNEAQ (reference sequence). CDR3 sequence (DNA): TGTGCCAGCAGCCCAGGACAGGGGAGGACAGATACGCAGTATTTT. It encodes CASSPGQGRTDTQYF.

This CDR3 is CASSQDGGRAVDTQYF. The DNA for the CDR3 is TGCGCCAGCAGCCAAGATGGCGGGAGGGCCGTAGATACGCAGTATTTT. The J gene is TRBJ2-3, the V gene TRBV4-3, with 9 bases identical to TRBD2. The CDR3 length is 16 residues. The germline V gene encodes CDR1 LGHNA and CDR2 YSLEER. Trimming at V came to 0 bases and at J to 5 bases, leaving 6 bases not matched to a gene.

The chain has TRBV30 and TRBJ1-1; perhaps TRBD1 as D (6 bases). Trimming stripped 1 base from V and 10 bases from J, with 22 bases between. CDR1 is GTSNPN and CDR2 is SVGIG in the germline V gene (reference sequence). The CDR3 has 15 residues. The CDR3 DNA reads as TGTGCCTGGAGTGAAGATTCCCCCGAAGAGGGGGGAGCTTTCTTT. This codes for CAWSEDSPEEGGAFF.